This T cell receptor beta chain appears in the sequencing data of a study of shared clonotypes between healthy human individuals. All of the donors resided in Nashville, Tennessee, and each was a Caucasian adult. V lost 4 bases, J lost 3 bases, and 19 bases lay in between. The CDR3 consists of 16 residues. Germline V CDR1 and CDR2: SGHDT, YYEEEE. Replicate PCRs from sorted subsets contained about 200 ng DNA, which is 29,000 or so T cell genomes. Clones were sequenced by immunoSEQ multiplex PCR, and TCRdb holds only the in-frame ones, with some missing. The table includes about a million clones, 76% detected once. Study-level findings and limits: Some clonotypes were shared by all four sorted-subset donors, while others were not shared. The non-shared ones had lower generation probabilities than the shared ones. Between a handful of donors, naive CD4 clonotypes were shared at a level of approximately 5%.

About this clone: Its antigen remains unknown.

The receptor comes from a man aged 18 to 29 in good health. The chain couples TRBV5-6 to TRBJ1-2; no definite D call. Material for sequencing was memory CD4+ T cells sorted from blood. Subset meaning: CD45RA-negative fraction. The CDR3 coding sequence is TGTGCCAGCAGCCCCCCGGGCCCGGGTGAGGACTATGGCTACACCTTC. This translates into CASSPPGPGEDYGYTF.